This TCR beta chain originates from a study of T cells in Graves' hyperthyroidism and ophthalmopathy. General study points: Blood held most thyroid clonotypes expanded above 0.001 frequency. Model predictions of ophthalmopathy came a median approximately 6.8 months before onset.

RNA transcripts were the template for amplifying TCR beta CDR3 regions. First-round RT-PCR of the TCR CDR3 relied on the HTBI primer set. Each CDR3 protein is one row after TCRdb ran MiXCR on the multiplex PCR reads. The sample has hundreds of thousands of distinct CDR3 sequences, 15% to 19% seen once. This clonotype occurred many times. What it binds is unknown. Stable Graves' hyperthyroidism denoted no ophthalmopathy progression over 18 months. Each 10 ml fresh peripheral blood draw supplied the PBMCs. The sequencing sample was made of blood. This receptor was identified in a woman in her late teens or twenties with Graves' hyperthyroidism.

The CDR3 nucleotides are TGTGCCAGCAGCCTCGGACAGGGGGCCCCCTACAATGAGCAGTTCTTC. The encoded protein is CASSLGQGAPYNEQFF. The chain joins TRBV12-3 or TRBV12-4 to TRBJ2-1, with TRBD1 matching over 11 bases. J gave up 2 bases and V 6 bases, and 6 bases lay outside the gene matches. There are 16 residues in the CDR3.